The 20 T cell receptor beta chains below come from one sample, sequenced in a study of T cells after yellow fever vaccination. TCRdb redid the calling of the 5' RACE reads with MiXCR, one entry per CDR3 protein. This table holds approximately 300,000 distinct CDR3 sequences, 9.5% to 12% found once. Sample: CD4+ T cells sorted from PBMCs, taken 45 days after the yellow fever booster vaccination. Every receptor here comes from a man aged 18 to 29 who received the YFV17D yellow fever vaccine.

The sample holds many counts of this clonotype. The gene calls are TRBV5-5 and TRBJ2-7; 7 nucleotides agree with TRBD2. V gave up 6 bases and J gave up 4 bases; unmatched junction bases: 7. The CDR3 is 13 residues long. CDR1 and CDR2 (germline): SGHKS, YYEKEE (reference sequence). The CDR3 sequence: CASTPSGGYEQYV. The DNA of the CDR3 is TGTGCCAGCACCCCCTCGGGGGGTTACGAGCAGTACGTC.

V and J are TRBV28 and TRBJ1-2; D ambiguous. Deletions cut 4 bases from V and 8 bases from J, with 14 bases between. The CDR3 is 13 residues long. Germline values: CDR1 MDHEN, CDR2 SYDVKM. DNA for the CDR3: TGTGCCAGCAGTTATTCGTCCATGCAGGGCTACACCTTC. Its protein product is CASSYSSMQGYTF.

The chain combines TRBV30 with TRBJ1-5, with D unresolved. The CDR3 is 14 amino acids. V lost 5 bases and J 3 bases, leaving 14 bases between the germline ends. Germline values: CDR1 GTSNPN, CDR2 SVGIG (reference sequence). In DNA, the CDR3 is TGTGCCTGGGCGAAAGGGATTTTCAATCAGCCCCAGCATTTT. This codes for CAWAKGIFNQPQHF.

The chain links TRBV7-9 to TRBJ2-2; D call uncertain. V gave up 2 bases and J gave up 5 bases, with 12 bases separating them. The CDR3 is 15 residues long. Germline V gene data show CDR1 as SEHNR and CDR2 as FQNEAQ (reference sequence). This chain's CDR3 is CASSLSVWVTGELFF. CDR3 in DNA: TGTGCCAGCAGCTTATCGGTTTGGGTTACCGGGGAGCTGTTTTTT.

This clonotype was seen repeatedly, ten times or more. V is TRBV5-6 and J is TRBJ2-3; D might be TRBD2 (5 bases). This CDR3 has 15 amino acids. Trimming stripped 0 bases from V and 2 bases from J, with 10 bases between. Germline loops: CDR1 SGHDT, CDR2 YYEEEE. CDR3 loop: CASSLANGVTDTQYF. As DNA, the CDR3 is TGTGCCAGCAGCTTGGCGAACGGGGTCACAGATACGCAGTATTTT.

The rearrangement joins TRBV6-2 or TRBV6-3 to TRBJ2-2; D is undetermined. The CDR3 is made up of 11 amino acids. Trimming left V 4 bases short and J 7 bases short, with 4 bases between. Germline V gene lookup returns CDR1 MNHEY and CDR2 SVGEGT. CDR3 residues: CASSWGGELFF. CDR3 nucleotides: TGTGCCAGCAGTTGGGGCGGGGAGCTGTTTTTT.

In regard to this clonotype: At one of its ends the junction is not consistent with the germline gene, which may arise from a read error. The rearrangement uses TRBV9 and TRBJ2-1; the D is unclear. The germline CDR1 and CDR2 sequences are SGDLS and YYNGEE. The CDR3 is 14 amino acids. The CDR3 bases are TGTGCCAGCGGCGTAGTTCCCAGCAACAATGAGCAGTTCTTC. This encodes CASGVVPSNNEQFF.

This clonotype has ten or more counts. CDR3: CANFQGYSNQPQHF. CDR3 DNA sequence: TGTGCCAACTTCCAGGGTTATAGCAATCAGCCCCAGCATTTT. The gene calls are TRBV27 and TRBJ1-5; D perhaps matches TRBD1 (5 bases). This CDR3 spans 14 amino acids. V gave up 10 bases and J gave up 0 bases, with 13 bases separating them. Germline V gene data show CDR1 as MNHEY and CDR2 as SMNVEV (reference sequence).

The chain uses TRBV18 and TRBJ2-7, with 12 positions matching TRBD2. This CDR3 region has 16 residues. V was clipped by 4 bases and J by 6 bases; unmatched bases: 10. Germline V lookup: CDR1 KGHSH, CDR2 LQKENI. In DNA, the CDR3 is TGTGCCAGCTCACTTTCTAGCGGGGGGGCCTGGAGCGAGCAGTACGTC. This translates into CASSLSSGGAWSEQYV.

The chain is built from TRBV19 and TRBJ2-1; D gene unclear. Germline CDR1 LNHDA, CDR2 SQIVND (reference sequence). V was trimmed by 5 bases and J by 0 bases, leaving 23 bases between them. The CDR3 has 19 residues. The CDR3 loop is CASSARTALILSSYNEQFF. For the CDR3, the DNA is TGTGCCAGTAGTGCTAGGACCGCCTTGATACTGAGCTCCTACAATGAGCAGTTCTTC. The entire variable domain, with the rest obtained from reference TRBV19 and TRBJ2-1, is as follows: DGGITQSPKYLFRKEGQNVTLSCEQNLNHDAMYWYRQDPGQGLRLIYYSQIVNDFQKGDIAEGYSVSREKKESFPLTVTSAQKNPTAFYLCASSARTALILSSYNEQFFGPGTRLTVL.

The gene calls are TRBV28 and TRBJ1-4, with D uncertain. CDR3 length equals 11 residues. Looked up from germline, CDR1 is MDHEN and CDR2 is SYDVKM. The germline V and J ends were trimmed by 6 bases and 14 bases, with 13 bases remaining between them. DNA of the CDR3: TGTGCCAGCAGCACACCCGGAGAGCTGTTTTTT. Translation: CASSTPGELFF.

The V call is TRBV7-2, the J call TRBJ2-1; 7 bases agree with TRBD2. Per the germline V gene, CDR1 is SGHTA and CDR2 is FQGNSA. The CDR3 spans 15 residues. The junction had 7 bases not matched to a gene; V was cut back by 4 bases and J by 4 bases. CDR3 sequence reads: CASSSLAVIYNEQFF. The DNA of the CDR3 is TGTGCCAGCAGCTCTCTAGCGGTCATTTACAATGAGCAGTTCTTC.

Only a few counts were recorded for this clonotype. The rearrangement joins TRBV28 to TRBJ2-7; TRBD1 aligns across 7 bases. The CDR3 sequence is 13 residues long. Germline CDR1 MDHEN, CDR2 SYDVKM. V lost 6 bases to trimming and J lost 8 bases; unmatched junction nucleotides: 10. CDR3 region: CASSGPDRAKQYV. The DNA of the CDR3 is TGTGCCAGCAGCGGGCCAGACAGGGCTAAGCAGTACGTC.

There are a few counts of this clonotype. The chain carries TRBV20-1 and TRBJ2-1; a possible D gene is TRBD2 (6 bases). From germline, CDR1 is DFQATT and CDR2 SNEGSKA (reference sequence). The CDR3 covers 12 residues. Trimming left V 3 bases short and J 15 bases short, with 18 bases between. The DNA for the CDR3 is TGCAGTGCTAGGCGGGCGGGGACCCCGGGGTTCTTC. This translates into CSARRAGTPGFF.

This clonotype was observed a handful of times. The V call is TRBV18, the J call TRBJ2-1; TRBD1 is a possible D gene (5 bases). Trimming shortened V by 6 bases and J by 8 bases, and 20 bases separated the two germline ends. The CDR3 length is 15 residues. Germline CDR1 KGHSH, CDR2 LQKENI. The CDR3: CASSPAQGITDEQFF. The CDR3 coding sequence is TGTGCCAGCTCCCCCGCGCAGGGTATCACCGATGAGCAGTTCTTC.

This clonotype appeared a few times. CDR3 coding DNA: TGTGCCAGCAGCCGTTCGACGGGGTCCTACAATGAGCAGTTCTTC. As protein: CASSRSTGSYNEQFF. This chain joins TRBV7-9 and TRBJ2-1; TRBD2 is a possible D gene (5 bases). The germline CDR1 and CDR2 sequences are SEHNR and FQNEAQ (reference sequence). The V end lost 5 bases, the J end lost 1 base, and 12 bases lay between the germline ends. The CDR3 runs 15 residues.

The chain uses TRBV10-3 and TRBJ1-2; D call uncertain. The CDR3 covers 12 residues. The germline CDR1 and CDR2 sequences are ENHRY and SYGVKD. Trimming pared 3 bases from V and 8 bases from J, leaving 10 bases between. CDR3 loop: CAISDPPEGYTF. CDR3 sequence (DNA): TGTGCCATCAGTGATCCACCCGAAGGCTACACCTTC.

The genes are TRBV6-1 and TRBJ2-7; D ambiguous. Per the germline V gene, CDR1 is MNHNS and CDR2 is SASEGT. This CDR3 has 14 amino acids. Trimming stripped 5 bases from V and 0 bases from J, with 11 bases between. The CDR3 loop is CASSRTGTSYEQYF. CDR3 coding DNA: TGTGCCAGCAGTCGAACGGGCACCTCCTACGAGCAGTACTTC.

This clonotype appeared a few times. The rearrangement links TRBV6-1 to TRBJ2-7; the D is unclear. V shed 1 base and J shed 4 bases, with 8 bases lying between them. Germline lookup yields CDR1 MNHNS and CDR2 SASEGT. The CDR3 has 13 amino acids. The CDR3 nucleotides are TGTGCCAGCAGTGAAGTAGGCGAGTACGAGCAGTACTTC. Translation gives CASSEVGEYEQYF.

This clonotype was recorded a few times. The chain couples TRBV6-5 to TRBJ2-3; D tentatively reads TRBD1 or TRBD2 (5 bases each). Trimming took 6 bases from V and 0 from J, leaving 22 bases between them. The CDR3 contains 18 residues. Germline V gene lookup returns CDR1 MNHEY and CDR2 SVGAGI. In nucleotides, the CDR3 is TGTGCCAGCAGAGCCCCCTCCGGGGCCTATCCTAGCACAGATACGCAGTATTTT. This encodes CASRAPSGAYPSTDTQYF.